The 18 T cell receptor beta chains below come from one sample, sequenced in a study of molecular identifiers for immune sequencing clone quantification. TCRdb recomputed calls from the PCR reads with MiXCR, one row per CDR3 protein. The sample has hundreds of thousands of distinct CDR3 sequences, around 25% seen once. The material sequenced was naive CD8+ T cells from blood, with Jurkat cell RNA spiked in. Subset denoted: FACS-sorted CD8+CD4-CCR7+CD45RA+ naive T cells. Every receptor here comes from a human donor in good health. Some libraries in this study had Jurkat cell RNA spiked in.

V is TRBV2 and J is TRBJ2-1, with 9 bases fitting TRBD1. CDR1 and CDR2 from the germline V gene are SNHLY and FYNNEI. Trimming cost V 5 bases and J 6 bases; bases outside gene matches: 11. This CDR3 is 16 amino acids long. For the CDR3, the DNA is TGTGCCAGCAGTTTTGCCGGGACAGGGAAGCCCAATGAGCAGTTCTTC. Translating gives CASSFAGTGKPNEQFF.

Concerning this clonotype itself: Being one base from a much bigger clone, this may be a read error. The J gene is TRBJ1-1, the V gene TRBV10-3, with D tentatively TRBD1 (5 bases). Germline V lookup: CDR1 ENHRY, CDR2 SYGVKD. The V gene lost 4 bases and the J gene lost 1 base, with 16 bases spanning the gap. This CDR3 region has 16 residues. CDR3 amino acids: CAISALGTSRNTEAFF. The CDR3 DNA is TGTGCCATCAGTGCCCTCGGGACTTCACGGAACACTGAAGCTTTCTTT.

To note about this clonotype: This may stem from a read error, because a much larger clone lies one nucleotide away. Because the CDR3's place on the DNA is in doubt, the DNA is left out and the CDR3 is given as listed by TCRdb. The chain employs TRBV7-2 and TRBJ1-3. Inclusive of both ends, the CDR3 amounts to 14 amino acids. Per germline, CDR1 SGHTA and CDR2 FQGNSA. CDR3 sequence: CASSFFGSGNTIHF.

This clonotype was observed many times. This chain uses TRBV4-1 with TRBJ1-5; D might be TRBD1 (6 bases). The V gene lost 1 base and the J gene lost 6 bases, with 13 bases spanning the gap. This CDR3 has 15 residues. Germline V CDR1 and CDR2: MGHRA, YSYEKL. CDR3 coding DNA: TGCGCCAGCAGCCAAGTAGGGCAAGGGGGTCAGCCCCAGCATTTT. Translated: CASSQVGQGGQPQHF.

Of note for this clonotype: Being one base from a much bigger clone, this may be a read error. This sequence joins TRBV4-1 and TRBJ2-4; D not certain. The CDR3 totals 15 residues. CDR1 MGHRA and CDR2 YSYEKL come from the germline V gene. CDR3 residues: CASSQVHPSKNFQYF. The CDR3 nucleotides read TGCGCCAGCAGCCAAGTTCACCCCTCCAAAAACTTTCAGTACTTC.

V usage is TRBV6-2 or TRBV6-3 and J usage is TRBJ1-1; D is ambiguous. There are 19 residues in the CDR3. CDR1 and CDR2 (germline): MNHEY, SVGEGT. V was pared by 1 base and J by 1 base, with 22 bases between. Written as DNA, the CDR3 is TGTGCCAGCAGTTACTTGGGCCTGGAACTTCATGGGGAGAACACTGAAGCTTTCTTT. Its translation: CASSYLGLELHGENTEAFF.

This clonotype was seen a few times. The V call is TRBV27, the J call TRBJ2-1, with TRBD2 matching over 9 bases. The CDR3 runs 14 residues. Germline V gives CDR1 MNHEY, CDR2 SMNVEV (reference sequence). With V trimmed by 3 bases and J by 7 bases, 4 bases remained unmatched. CDR3 protein: CASSFSGRGNEQFF. The CDR3 DNA reads as TGTGCCAGCAGTTTTAGCGGGAGAGGTAATGAGCAGTTCTTC.

With respect to this clonotype: A read error may explain this, as a much larger clone is one base away. The chain carries TRBV20-1 and TRBJ1-5; D is perhaps TRBD1 (5 bases). The CDR3 length is 14 residues. Deletions cut 1 base from V and 2 bases from J, with 9 bases between. Germline CDR1 DFQATT, CDR2 SNEGSKA (reference sequence). In nucleotides, the CDR3 is TGCAGTGCTAGAGGCCAGGGCGGCAATCAGCCCCAGCATTTT. Protein sequence: CSARGQGGNQPQHF.

The chain carries TRBV7-2 and TRBJ2-1; 8 bases align to TRBD2. The V segment lost 4 bases and the J segment 3 bases; nucleotides outside the gene matches: 5. CDR3 length: 15 amino acids. CDR1 and CDR2 (germline): SGHTA, FQGNSA. The CDR3 DNA follows: TGTGCCAGCAGCTCAGAAGCGGGAGACTACAATGAGCAGTTCTTC. Protein: CASSSEAGDYNEQFF.

In this sample, this clonotype turned up a few times. CDR3: CASSPVSGQFDEQFF. Here the CDR3 DNA reads TGTGCCAGCAGCCCAGTAAGCGGACAGTTCGATGAGCAGTTCTTC. The V and J genes are TRBV3-1 and TRBJ2-1; TRBD1 is a possible D gene (6 bases). The CDR3 is 15 amino acids. The germline CDR1 and CDR2 sequences are LGHDT and YNNKEL (reference sequence). Trimming left V 4 bases short and J 8 bases short, with 18 bases between.

Details on this clonotype: A much larger clonotype is one base distant, so this may be a read error. The J gene is TRBJ1-5, the V gene TRBV6-2 or TRBV6-3; unclear D gene. The CDR3 length is 14 residues. The V gene's germline CDR1 is MNHEY and CDR2 SVGEGT. CDR3 region: CASRPDEDQRPQQF. CDR3 coding DNA: TGTGCCAGCAGACCCGACGAGGATCAGCGGCCCCAGCAGTTT.

This clonotype has only a few counts. The gene calls are TRBV13 and TRBJ2-7, with D possibly being TRBD1 or TRBD2 (5 bases each). The CDR3 sequence is 15 residues long. Trimming shortened V by 2 bases and J by 3 bases, and 14 bases separated the two germline ends. Germline CDR1 reads PRHDT; CDR2 reads FYEKMQ (reference sequence). CDR3 region: CASSLRPGASYEQYF. The DNA of the CDR3 is TGTGCCAGCAGCTTAAGGCCCGGGGCTAGCTACGAGCAGTACTTC. Full variable domain (rest looked up from reference TRBV13 and TRBJ2-7): AAGVIQSPRHLIKEKRETATLKCYPIPRHDTVYWYQQGPGQDPQFLISFYEKMQSDKGSIPDRFSAQQFSDYHSELNMSSLELGDSALYFCASSLRPGASYEQYFGPGTRLTVT.

A word on this clonotype: One base away lies a much larger clone, so this may be a sequencing read error. The rearrangement links TRBV12-3 or TRBV12-4 to TRBJ1-1; no definite D call. There are 14 residues in the CDR3. With 6 bases removed from V and 1 base from J, the gap between germline ends came to 12 bases. The CDR3 sequence: CASSPYQTNTEAFF. The CDR3 DNA is TGTGCCAGCAGCCCATACCAAACGAACACTGAAGCTTTCTTT.

Details on this clonotype: A much bigger clone sits one base away, suggesting this may be a read error. No conserved phenylalanine or tryptophan ends this CDR3, so it is likely a read error. V gene TRBV3-1 combines with J gene TRBJ2-3; the D is unclear. This CDR3 comprises 16 residues. In germline, CDR1 is LGHDT, CDR2 YNNKEL (reference sequence). With 1 base removed from V and 0 bases from J, the gap between germline ends came to 11 bases. CDR3 amino acids: CASSQGSYSSTDTQYI. CDR3 coding DNA: TGTGCCAGCAGCCAAGGGAGCTATTCTAGCACAGATACGCAGTATATT.

This clonotype occurred a few times. This chain uses TRBV14 with TRBJ1-2; D gene unclear. This CDR3 contains 13 residues. The germline CDR1 and CDR2 sequences are SGHDN and FVKESK. Trimming took 4 bases from V and 4 from J, leaving 10 bases between them. CDR3 residues: CASSLRVTYGYTF. The CDR3 bases are TGTGCCAGCAGCCTCCGGGTTACCTATGGCTACACCTTC.

This clonotype was recorded only once. A much larger clone is a single base away; this may be a read error. The gene calls are TRBV4-1 and TRBJ1-5; no firm D call. Germline V CDR1 and CDR2: MGHRA, YSYEKL. The V gene lost 1 base and the J gene lost 6 bases, with 10 bases spanning the gap. The CDR3 runs 14 residues. CDR3 DNA sequence: TGCGCCAGCAGCCAAGTTGACGTGGGTCAGCCCCAGCATTTT. Amino acid sequence: CASSQVDVGQPQHF.

This clonotype was recorded many times. The chain joins TRBV27 to TRBJ2-7; 8 bases map to TRBD1. The CDR3 totals 15 residues. Germline loops: CDR1 MNHEY, CDR2 SMNVEV (reference sequence). The V segment lost 6 bases and the J segment 5 bases; nucleotides outside the gene matches: 12. This chain's CDR3 is CASRLRQGSLDEQYF. CDR3 nucleotides: TGTGCCAGCAGGCTAAGACAGGGGTCGCTTGACGAGCAGTACTTC.

This clonotype was counted only a few times. The chain carries TRBV6-2 or TRBV6-3 and TRBJ2-7; tentative D call: TRBD1 (5 bases). V was clipped by 2 bases and J by 2 bases, with 10 bases between them. The germline V gene encodes CDR1 MNHEY and CDR2 SVGEGT. The CDR3 spans 14 residues. CDR3: CASSYPPGTYEQYF. The CDR3 region has the DNA TGTGCCAGCAGTTACCCTCCAGGGACCTACGAGCAGTACTTC.